Listed here is a single T cell receptor (beta chain). CDR3 length: 15 amino acids. Germline loops: CDR1 SEHNR, CDR2 FQNEAQ (reference sequence). Trimming cost V 3 bases and J 0 bases, with 11 bases left between them. The sample comes from a study of control samples from healthy donors and cancer patients. Profiled with immunoSEQ multiplex PCR; TCRdb holds only in-frame clones, not every one. The sample has over 85,000 clones; approximately 87% are singletons. The sequence was collected from a woman between 55 and 75 years old with lung cancer. Sample: PBMCs. The V gene is TRBV7-9, the J gene TRBJ1-1; D uncertain. For the CDR3, the DNA is TGTGCCAGCAGCTTCGGTGGAACTTTGAACACTGAAGCTTTCTTT. This codes for CASSFGGTLNTEAFF.